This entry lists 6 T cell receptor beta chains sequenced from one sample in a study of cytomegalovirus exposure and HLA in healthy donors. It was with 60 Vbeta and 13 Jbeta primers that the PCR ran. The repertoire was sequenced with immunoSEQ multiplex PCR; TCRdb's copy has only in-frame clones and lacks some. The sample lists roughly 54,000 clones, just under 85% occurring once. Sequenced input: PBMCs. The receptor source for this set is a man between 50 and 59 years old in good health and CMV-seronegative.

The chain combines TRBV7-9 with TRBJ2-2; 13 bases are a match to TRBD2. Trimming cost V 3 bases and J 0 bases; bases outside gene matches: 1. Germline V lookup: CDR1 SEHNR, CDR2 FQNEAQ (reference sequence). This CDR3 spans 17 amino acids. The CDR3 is CASSFGLAGANTGELFF. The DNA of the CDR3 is TGTGCCAGCAGCTTCGGACTAGCGGGGGCGAACACCGGGGAGCTGTTTTTT.

The CDR3 DNA follows: TGTGCCAGCAACAGGCACTTTCGGGGCTACACCTTC. Its translation: CASNRHFRGYTF. The chain has TRBV2 and TRBJ1-2; D perhaps matches TRBD1 (5 bases). CDR3 length: 12 residues. In germline, CDR1 is SNHLY, CDR2 FYNNEI. The V gene lost 7 bases and the J gene lost 8 bases, with 14 bases spanning the gap.

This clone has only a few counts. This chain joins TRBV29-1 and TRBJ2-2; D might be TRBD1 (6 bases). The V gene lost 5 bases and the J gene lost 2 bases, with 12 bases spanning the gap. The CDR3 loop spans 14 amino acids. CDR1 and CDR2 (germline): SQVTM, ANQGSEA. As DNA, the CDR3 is TGCAGCGTTCCCAGGGGCCCCAACACCGGGGAGCTGTTTTTT. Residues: CSVPRGPNTGELFF.

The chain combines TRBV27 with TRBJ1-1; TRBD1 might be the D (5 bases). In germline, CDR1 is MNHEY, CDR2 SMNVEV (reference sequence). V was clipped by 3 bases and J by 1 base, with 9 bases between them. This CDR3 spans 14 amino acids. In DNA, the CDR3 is TGTGCCAGCAGTTTCGCAACAGGGAACACTGAAGCTTTCTTT. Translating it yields CASSFATGNTEAFF.

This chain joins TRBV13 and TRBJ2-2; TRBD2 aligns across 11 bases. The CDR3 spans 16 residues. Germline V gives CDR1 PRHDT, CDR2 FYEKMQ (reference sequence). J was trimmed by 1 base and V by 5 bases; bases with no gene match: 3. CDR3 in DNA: TGTGCCAGCAGCCACGGACTAGCGGGGAACACCGGGGAGCTGTTTTTT. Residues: CASSHGLAGNTGELFF.

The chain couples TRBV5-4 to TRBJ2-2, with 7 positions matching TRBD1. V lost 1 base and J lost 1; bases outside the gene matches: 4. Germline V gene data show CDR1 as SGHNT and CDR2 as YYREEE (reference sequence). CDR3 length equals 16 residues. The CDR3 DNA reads TGTGCCAGCAGCTTGTCAAGGGGGCGGAACACCGGGGAGCTGTTTTTT. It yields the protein CASSLSRGRNTGELFF.